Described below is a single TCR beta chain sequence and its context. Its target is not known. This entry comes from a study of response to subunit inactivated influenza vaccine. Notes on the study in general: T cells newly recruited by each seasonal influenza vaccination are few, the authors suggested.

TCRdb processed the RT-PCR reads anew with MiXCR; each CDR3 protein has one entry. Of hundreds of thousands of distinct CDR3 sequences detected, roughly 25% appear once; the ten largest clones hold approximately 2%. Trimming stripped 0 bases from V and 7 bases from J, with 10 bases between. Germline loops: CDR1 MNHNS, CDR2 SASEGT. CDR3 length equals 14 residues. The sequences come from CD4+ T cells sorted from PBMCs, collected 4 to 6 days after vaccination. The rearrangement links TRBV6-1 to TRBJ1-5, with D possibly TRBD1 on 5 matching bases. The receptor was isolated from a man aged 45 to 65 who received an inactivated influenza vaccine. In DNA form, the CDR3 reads TGTGCCAGCAGTGAAGCGGTGGGGCCGCAGCCCCAGCATTTT. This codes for CASSEAVGPQPQHF.